This TCR beta chain derives from a study of blood T cell repertoires in COVID-19. On the study more broadly: Sites in the United States, Italy and Spain provided acute and convalescent COVID-19 samples.

Adults between roughly 18 and 95 years of age took part from some 25 US areas. Clinical histories supplied by participants themselves formed the basis of cohort assignment. From germline, CDR1 is SGHNT and CDR2 YYREEE (reference sequence). CDR3 length: 17 amino acids. Unmatched junction bases numbered 9, after V lost 4 bases and J lost 6 bases. In the authors' workflow: Estimation of nucleated cell counts was performed using reference gene primer amplification. Sequenced by immunoSEQ multiplex PCR; TCRdb stores in-frame clones only, minus some. The V and J calls and clone size are taken from that table; D and trimming were inferred from the DNA. Of fewer than 200,000 clones listed, around 82% are singletons.

The material sequenced was PBMCs or T cells enriched from blood (not recorded which). The source of this sequence is a woman aged 45-59 years in a cohort exposed to, infected with or recovered from COVID-19 (not recorded which). The chain has TRBV5-4 and TRBJ2-1; 14 positions match TRBD2. In DNA form, the CDR3 reads TGTGCCAGCAGCCTGGGACTAGCGGGGGCCCAAGGCAATGAGCAGTTCTTC. The encoded protein is CASSLGLAGAQGNEQFF.